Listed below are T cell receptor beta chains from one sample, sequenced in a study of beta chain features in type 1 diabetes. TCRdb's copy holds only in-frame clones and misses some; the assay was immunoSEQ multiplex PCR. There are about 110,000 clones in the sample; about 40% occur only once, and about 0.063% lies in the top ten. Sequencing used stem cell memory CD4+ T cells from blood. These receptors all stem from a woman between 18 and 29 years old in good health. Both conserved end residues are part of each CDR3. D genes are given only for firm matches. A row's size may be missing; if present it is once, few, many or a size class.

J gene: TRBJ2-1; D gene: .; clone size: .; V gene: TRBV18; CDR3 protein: CASSQGLGLNEQFF; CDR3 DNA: TGTGCCAGCTCTCAAGGACTGGGTTTGAATGAGCAGTTCTTC
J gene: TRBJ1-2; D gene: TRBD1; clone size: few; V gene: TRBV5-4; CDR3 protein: CASSSLRGSNYGYTF; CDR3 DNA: TGTGCCAGCAGCTCTCTCAGGGGGTCTAACTATGGCTACACCTTC
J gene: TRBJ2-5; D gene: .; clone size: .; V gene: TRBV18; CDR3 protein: CASSLSSRGETQYF; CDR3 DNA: TGTGCCAGCTCCCTCTCTTCTCGGGGGGAGACCCAGTACTTC
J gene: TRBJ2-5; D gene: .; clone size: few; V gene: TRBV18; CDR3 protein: CASSPPNGQETQYF; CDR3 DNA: TGTGCCAGCTCACCACCTAACGGGCAAGAGACCCAGTACTTC
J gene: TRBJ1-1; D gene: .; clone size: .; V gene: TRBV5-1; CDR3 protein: CASSLNEAGPNTEAFF; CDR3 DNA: TGCGCCAGCAGCTTGAACGAGGCGGGGCCGAACACTGAAGCTTTCTTT
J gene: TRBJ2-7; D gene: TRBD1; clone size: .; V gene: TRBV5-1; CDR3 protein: CASSYRQGVQYEQYF; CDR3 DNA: TGCGCCAGCAGCTACCGACAGGGGGTACAATACGAGCAGTACTTC
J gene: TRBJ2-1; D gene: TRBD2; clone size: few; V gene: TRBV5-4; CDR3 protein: CASSGGLGYEQFF; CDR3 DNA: TGTGCCAGCAGCGGCGGACTAGGGTATGAGCAGTTCTTC
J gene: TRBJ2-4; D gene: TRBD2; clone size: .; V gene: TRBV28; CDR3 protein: CASRGLAGVWRDIQYF; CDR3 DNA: TGTGCCAGCAGGGGACTAGCGGGGGTCTGGAGGGACATTCAGTACTTC
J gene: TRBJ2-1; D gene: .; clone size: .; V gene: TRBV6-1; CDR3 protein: CASSVEAGPYNEQFF; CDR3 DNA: TGTGCCAGCAGTGTAGAAGCGGGTCCCTACAATGAGCAGTTCTTC
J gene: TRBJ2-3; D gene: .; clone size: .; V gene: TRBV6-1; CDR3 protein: CASRSGASTDTQYF; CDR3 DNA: TGTGCCAGCAGGAGCGGAGCTAGCACAGATACGCAGTATTTT
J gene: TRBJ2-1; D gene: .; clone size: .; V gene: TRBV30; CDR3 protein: CAWSVLKSNEQFF; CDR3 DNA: TGTGCCTGGAGTGTATTGAAGAGCAATGAGCAGTTCTTC
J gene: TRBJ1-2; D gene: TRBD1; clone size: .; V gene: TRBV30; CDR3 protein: CAWNPQGIGGYTF; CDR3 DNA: TGTGCCTGGAATCCACAGGGGATAGGTGGCTACACCTTC
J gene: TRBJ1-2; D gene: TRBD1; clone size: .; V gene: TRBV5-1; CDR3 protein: CASTATGSYTF; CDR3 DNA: TGCGCCAGCACCGCGACAGGGAGCTACACCTTC
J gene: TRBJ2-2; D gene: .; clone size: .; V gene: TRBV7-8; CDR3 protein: CASSLAGTGELFF; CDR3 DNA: TGTGCCAGCAGCTTAGCCGGCACCGGGGAGCTGTTTTTT
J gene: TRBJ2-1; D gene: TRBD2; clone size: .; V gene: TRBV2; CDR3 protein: CASSRERGLYNEQFF; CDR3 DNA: TGTGCCAGCAGTCGGGAGCGGGGACTATACAATGAGCAGTTCTTC
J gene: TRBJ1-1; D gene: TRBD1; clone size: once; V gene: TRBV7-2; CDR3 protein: CASSPRTGLLARAFF; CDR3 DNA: TGTGCCAGCAGCCCTCGGACAGGCCTCCTTGCTAGAGCTTTCTTT
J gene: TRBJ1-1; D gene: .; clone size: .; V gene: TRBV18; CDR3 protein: CASSPGTPNTEAFF; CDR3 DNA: TGTGCCAGCTCACCAGGGACACCCAACACTGAAGCTTTCTTT
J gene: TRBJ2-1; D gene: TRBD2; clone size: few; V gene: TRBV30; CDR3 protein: CAWSAASGSHEQFF; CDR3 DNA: TGTGCCTGGAGTGCGGCTAGCGGGTCTCATGAGCAGTTCTTC
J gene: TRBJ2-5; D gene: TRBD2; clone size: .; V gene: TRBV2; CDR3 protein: CASNSGLAGEGETQYF; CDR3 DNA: TGTGCCAGCAATTCGGGACTAGCGGGAGAGGGAGAGACCCAGTACTTC
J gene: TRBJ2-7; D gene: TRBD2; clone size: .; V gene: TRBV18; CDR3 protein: CASSPGVTLAGRNEQYF; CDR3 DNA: TGTGCCAGCTCACCAGGTGTGACACTAGCGGGGCGAAACGAGCAGTACTTC
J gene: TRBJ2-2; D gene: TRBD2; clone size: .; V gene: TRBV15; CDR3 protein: CATSRAGLAMSRDTGELFF; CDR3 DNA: TGTGCCACCAGCAGAGCCGGACTAGCGATGAGCCGGGACACCGGGGAGCTGTTTTTT
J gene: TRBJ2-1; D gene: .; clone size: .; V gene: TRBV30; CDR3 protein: CAWNADSYNEQFF; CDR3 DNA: TGTGCCTGGAATGCGGACTCCTACAATGAGCAGTTCTTC
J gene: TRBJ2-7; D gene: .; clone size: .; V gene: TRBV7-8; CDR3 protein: CASSPSRRAAGIAYEQYF; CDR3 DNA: TGTGCCAGCAGCCCATCCCGCCGAGCGGCGGGGATTGCCTACGAGCAGTACTTC
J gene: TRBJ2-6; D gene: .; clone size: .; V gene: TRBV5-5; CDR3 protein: CASSLAGTGANVLTF; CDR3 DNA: TGTGCCAGCAGCTTGGCAGGGACTGGGGCCAACGTCCTGACTTTC
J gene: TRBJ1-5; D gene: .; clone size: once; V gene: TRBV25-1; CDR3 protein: CASSAPGGGSQPQHF; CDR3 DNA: TGTGCCAGCAGTGCTCCTGGGGGAGGGAGCCAGCCCCAGCATTTT
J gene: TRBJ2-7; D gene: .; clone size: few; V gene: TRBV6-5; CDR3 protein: CASKTGPSYEQYF; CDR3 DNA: TGTGCCAGCAAGACAGGTCCCTCCTACGAGCAGTACTTC
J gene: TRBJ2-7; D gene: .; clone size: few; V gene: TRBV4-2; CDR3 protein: CASSRLQRSYEQYF; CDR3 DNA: TGTGCCAGCAGCCGTCTACAGAGATCCTACGAGCAGTACTTC
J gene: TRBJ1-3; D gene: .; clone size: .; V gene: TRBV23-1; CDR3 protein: CASTKRGSGNTIYF; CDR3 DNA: TGCGCCAGCACCAAAAGGGGCTCTGGAAACACCATATATTTT
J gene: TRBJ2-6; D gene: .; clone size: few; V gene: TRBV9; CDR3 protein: CASSRLRSGANVLTF; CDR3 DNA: TGTGCCAGCAGTCGACTGCGCTCTGGGGCCAACGTCCTGACTTTC
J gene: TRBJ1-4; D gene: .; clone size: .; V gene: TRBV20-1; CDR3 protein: CSARVIEKLFF; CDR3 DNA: TGCAGTGCTAGAGTAATAGAAAAACTGTTTTTT
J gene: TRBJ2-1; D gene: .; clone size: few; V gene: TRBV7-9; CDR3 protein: CASSQTRINNEQFF; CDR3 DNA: TGTGCCAGCAGCCAAACTAGAATCAACAATGAGCAGTTCTTC
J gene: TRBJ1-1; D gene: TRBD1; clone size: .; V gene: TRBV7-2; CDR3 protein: CASSFSDRGRQAFF; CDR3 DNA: TGTGCCAGCAGCTTCTCCGACAGGGGGCGCCAAGCTTTCTTT
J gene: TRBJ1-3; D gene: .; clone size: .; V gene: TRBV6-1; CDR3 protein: CASSGDTFSGNTIYF; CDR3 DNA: TGTGCCAGCAGCGGGGACACTTTCTCTGGAAACACCATATATTTT
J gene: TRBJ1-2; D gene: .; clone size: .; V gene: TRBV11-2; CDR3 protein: CASSSTYSYGYTF; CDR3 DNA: TGTGCCAGCAGTTCTACCTATTCCTATGGCTACACCTTC
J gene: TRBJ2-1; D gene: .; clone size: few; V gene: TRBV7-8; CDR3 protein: CASSRRGPYNEQFF; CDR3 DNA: TGTGCCAGCAGTCGAAGGGGCCCCTACAATGAGCAGTTCTTC
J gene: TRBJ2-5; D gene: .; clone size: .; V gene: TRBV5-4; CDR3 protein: CASSSKSVQETQYF; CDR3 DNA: TGTGCCAGCAGTTCCAAGAGCGTGCAAGAGACCCAGTACTTC
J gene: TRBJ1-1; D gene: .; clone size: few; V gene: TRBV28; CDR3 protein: CASSLTTRGTEAFF; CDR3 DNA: TGTGCCAGCAGTTTGACGACAAGAGGGACTGAAGCTTTCTTT
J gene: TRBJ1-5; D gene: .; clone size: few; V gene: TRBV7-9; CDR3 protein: CASSPPNQPQHF; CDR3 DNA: TGTGCCAGCAGCCCCCCTAATCAGCCCCAGCATTTT
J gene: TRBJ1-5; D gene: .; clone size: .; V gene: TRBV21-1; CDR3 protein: CASSIRVPRGLNSNQPQHF; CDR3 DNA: TGTGCCAGCAGCATACGAGTCCCAAGGGGTCTTAATAGCAATCAGCCCCAGCATTTT
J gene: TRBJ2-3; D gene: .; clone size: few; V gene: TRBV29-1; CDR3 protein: CSVEALTDTQYF; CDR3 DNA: TGCAGCGTTGAGGCTCTCACAGATACGCAGTATTTT
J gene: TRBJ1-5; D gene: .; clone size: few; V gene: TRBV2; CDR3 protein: CASSVDLGGAGDQPQHF; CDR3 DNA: TGTGCCAGCAGTGTAGATTTGGGTGGGGCAGGGGACCAGCCCCAGCATTTT
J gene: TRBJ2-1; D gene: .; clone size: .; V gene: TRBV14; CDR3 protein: CASSQGLAGQLDEQFF; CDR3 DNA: TGTGCCAGCAGCCAGGGCCTTGCAGGCCAGTTGGATGAGCAGTTCTTC
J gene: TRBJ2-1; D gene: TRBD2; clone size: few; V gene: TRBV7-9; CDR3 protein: CASSPRTSGYSYNEQFF; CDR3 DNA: TGTGCCAGCAGCCCCCGGACTAGCGGGTACTCCTACAATGAGCAGTTCTTC
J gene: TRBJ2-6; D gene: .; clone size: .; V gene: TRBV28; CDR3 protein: CASSPHSVSGANVLTF; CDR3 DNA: TGTGCCAGCAGTCCCCATAGTGTGTCTGGGGCCAACGTCCTGACTTTC
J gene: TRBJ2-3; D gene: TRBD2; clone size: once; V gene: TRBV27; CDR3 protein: CASSPRTSADTQYF; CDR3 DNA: TGTGCCAGCAGTCCGAGGACTAGCGCAGATACGCAGTATTTT
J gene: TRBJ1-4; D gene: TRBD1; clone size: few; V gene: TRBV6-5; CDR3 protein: CASRRQGAGVEKLFF; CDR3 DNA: TGTGCCAGCAGACGACAGGGGGCAGGGGTTGAAAAACTGTTTTTT
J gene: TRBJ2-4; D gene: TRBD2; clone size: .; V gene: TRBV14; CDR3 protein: CASSARTSGRSGAKNIQYF; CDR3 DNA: TGTGCCAGCAGCGCACGGACTAGCGGGAGGTCGGGCGCCAAAAACATTCAGTACTTC
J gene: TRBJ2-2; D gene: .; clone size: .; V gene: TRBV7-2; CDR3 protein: CASSIVGANTGELFF; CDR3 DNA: TGTGCCAGCAGCATCGTAGGGGCGAACACCGGGGAGCTGTTTTTT
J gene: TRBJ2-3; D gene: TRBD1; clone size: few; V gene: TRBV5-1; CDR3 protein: CASSLAGTGGHHIDTQYF; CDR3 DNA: TGCGCCAGCAGCTTGGCCGGGACAGGGGGCCACCACATAGATACGCAGTATTTT
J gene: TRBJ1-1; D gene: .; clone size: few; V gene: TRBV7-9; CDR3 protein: CASSLGHRNTEAFF; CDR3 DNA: TGTGCCAGCAGCCTCGGACACCGGAACACTGAAGCTTTCTTT
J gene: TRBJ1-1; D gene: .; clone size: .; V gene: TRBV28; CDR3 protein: CASSPRRESTEAFF; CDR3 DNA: TGTGCCAGCAGTCCCCGTCGGGAGTCCACTGAAGCTTTCTTT
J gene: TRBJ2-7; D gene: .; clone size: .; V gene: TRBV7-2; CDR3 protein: CASSLGGGSYEQYF; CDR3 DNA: TGTGCCAGCAGCTTAGGGGGGGGCAGCTACGAGCAGTACTTC